This TCR beta chain was identified in a study of shared clonotypes between healthy human individuals (dated by TCRdb to 2020 to 2021). Study-wide context: A few men and two women, aged 18 to 49 years, made up the cohort. To increase sequencing depth and limit assay-specific biases, different laboratories used diverse techniques to prepare libraries and sequence TCR repertoires. For each donor, CD4 naive and CD4 memory were each run on three plates, CD8 naive on two plates, and CD8 memory on one plate. The study deeply sequenced blood TCR repertoires of several healthy adults to estimate repertoire size and the extent of clonotype sharing between individuals. Between about 0.8 and 8.9 billion PBMCs per donor were obtained by leukapheresis. General study outcomes and caveats: Pairwise subsampling indicated that sequencing depth was expected to affect the degree of clonotype sharing among donors. Sharing across a handful of donors was observed for about 4.8% of naive CD4, over 3% of naive CD8, 2.3% of memory CD4, and around 0.4% of memory CD8 clonotypes. Sampling was limited to blood, and TCR repertoires in tissue likely differ from TCR repertoires in blood. The genetic and exposure-history diversity represented was limited by the small number of donors. Naive subsets generally had larger estimated clonotype richness than memory subsets. Higher generation probabilities were observed for clonotypes shared by all four sorted-subset donors than for non-shared clonotypes. Incomplete sequencing was indicated by rarefaction of sorted-subset datasets, despite the large sequencing depth.

The donors were healthy, HIV-negative adults with no recently reported acute infections or vaccinations. Every donor was a Caucasian adult living in Nashville, Tennessee, USA. Magnetic negative selection was used to enrich CD4+ T cells, after which naive cells were positively selected on CD45RA and the negative fraction became the memory subset. After blood collection by leukapheresis, PBMCs were isolated using Ficoll-Histopaque density gradient centrifugation and then cryopreserved in the vapor phase of liquid nitrogen. Analytical flow cytometry was used to check the purity and quantity of each magnetically sorted T cell population. From each sorted fraction, genomic DNA was isolated and quantified by UV absorbance on a Nanodrop 2000c. Using the deep immunoSEQ assay, TCR CDR3 regions were amplified from genomic DNA by multiplex PCR. For each cell subset, the extracted genomic DNA was distributed evenly across all wells of several immunoSEQ 96-well plates, and each plate served as one replicate. For sorted subsets, approximately 0.2 ug of genomic DNA, equivalent to about 30,000 T cell genomes, went into each replicate PCR. Purified libraries were quantified with a Qubit 3.0 fluorometer, sized on a Bioanalyzer 2100, and re-quantified with the KAPA Library Quantification kit. Each immunoSEQ 96-well plate was sequenced on its own single-read 150-cycle Illumina NextSeq 550 flow cell. The published analysis was carried out like this. Because the immunoSEQ output held only junctional sequences and lacked quality scores, the filtering could not match the filtering applied to full-length reads. To assign V/J genes and CDR3, sequences were annotated using PyIR, a Python wrapper for IgBLAST v1.9, with IMGT germline references. Reads with weak V/J assignments (E-value above 1e-6), missing CDR3, stop codons, out-of-frame junctions, or ambiguous translated residues were removed. A V3J clonotype was defined by an identical inferred V gene, J gene, and CDR3 amino acid sequence. Percentage overlap between repertoires was calculated by dividing the number of shared unique clonotypes by the size of the smaller repertoire. Three approaches were used to assess repertoire richness: RTK rarefaction, the Chao1 estimator, and Recon v2.1 estimates of unobserved clonotypes. Generation probabilities were computed with OLGA for all TCRbeta clonotypes obtained by the gDNA method from several donors. TCRdb retrieved this table from immuneACCESS and kept in-frame rearrangements only. Not all clones are present; in checked studies, unresolved V genes account for under half, and no reason is known for the remainder. The V and J calls and clone size come from that table; D and trimming were worked out from the DNA. The sample table records 170,000 or so clones; roughly 70% of these occur just once. The top ten clones comprise less than 11% of the sample.

With regard to this clone: It lacks a known antigen. No per-base quality is available; no much larger clone lies one base away.

This clonotype originated in a man aged 25-40 years in good health. Sequenced sample: memory CD4+ T cells sorted from blood. The meaning of the sample's cell subset or site label: CD45RA-negative fraction.

The DNA reads TGTGCCAGCTCACTAGGACGCGGGGAGCTGTTTTTT. Translation gives CASSLGRGELFF. The chain is made from TRBV18 and TRBJ2-2, with the identity of the D gene unclear. Cut back by 4 bases and 7 bases, the V and J ends lie 7 bases apart. The cysteine opens and the phenylalanine closes a CDR3 of 12 amino acids. CDR3 DNA is the only sequence kept; it has 36 bases, read in frame from the first base. CDR1 and CDR2 are read off the germline V gene as KGHSH and LQKENI.